This TCR beta chain was captured in a study of T cell changes during pregnancy in multiple sclerosis (dated by TCRdb to the late 2010s). Regarding the study in general: The study looked at changes in the T cell repertoire across pregnancy in women with multiple sclerosis.

The CDR3, from cysteine to phenylalanine, totals 14 residues. The entry retains the CDR3 DNA only, 42 bases that are in frame from base 1. CDR1 and CDR2 are drawn from the germline V gene: LGHNA, YSLEER. For this chain, trimming is 3 bases at the V end and 7 bases at the J end, and the number of junction bases without a gene match is 4. Preparation of the library involved the immunoSEQ multiplex PCR assay. The source is immuneACCESS, and TCRdb retained only in-frame sequences with V and J called. Part of the clones is not carried over; for the studies checked, unresolved V genes explain less than half of this, and the remainder is unexplained. This sample comprises fewer than 85,000 clones, almost 95% of them detected only once. The ten largest clonotypes hold 2.8% of the sample. Notes on this clone: This clone's antigen is unknown. One base away there is no much larger clone; base qualities are not given.

The chain was built from TRBV4-3 and TRBJ2-2; 8 bases in between match TRBD1. This TCR was recovered from a female donor in good health, enrolled as a control in a pregnancy study. The sample consisted of peripheral blood, taken in the third trimester of pregnancy. The DNA reads as follows: TGCGCCAGCAGCCATGGACAGGGTGTCGGGGAGCTGTTTTTT. This codes for CASSHGQGVGELFF.